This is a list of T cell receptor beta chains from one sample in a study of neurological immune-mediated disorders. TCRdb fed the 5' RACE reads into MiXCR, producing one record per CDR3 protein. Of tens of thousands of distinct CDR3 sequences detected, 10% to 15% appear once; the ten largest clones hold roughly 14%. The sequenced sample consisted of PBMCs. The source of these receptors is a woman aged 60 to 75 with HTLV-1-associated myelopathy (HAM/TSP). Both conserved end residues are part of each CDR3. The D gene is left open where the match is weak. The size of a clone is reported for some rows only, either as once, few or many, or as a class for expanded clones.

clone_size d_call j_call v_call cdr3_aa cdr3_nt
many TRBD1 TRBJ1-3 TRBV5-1 CASSSTGPSGNTIYF TGCGCCAGCAGCTCGACAGGGCCCTCTGGAAACACCATATATTTT
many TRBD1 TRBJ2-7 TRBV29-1 CSVGQANEQYF TGCAGCGTCGGACAGGCCAACGAGCAGTACTTC
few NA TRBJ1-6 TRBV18 CASSSGLNNSPLHF TGTGCCAGCTCATCGGGCCTTAATAATTCACCCCTCCACTTT
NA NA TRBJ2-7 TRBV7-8 CASSLEGPKGWNEQYF TGTGCCAGCAGCTTAGAGGGTCCCAAGGGTTGGAACGAGCAGTACTTC
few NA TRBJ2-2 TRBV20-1 CSATAAPGVKSGELFF TGCAGTGCCACCGCGGCCCCAGGGGTCAAGTCCGGGGAGCTGTTTTTT
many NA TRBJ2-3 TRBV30 CAWSVMTDTQYF TGTGCCTGGAGTGTTATGACAGATACGCAGTATTTT
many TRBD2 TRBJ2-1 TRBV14 CASSQSLFHSGRLNEQFF TGTGCCAGCAGCCAATCACTCTTTCATAGCGGGAGGTTAAATGAGCAGTTCTTC
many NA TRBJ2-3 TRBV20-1 CSVPWAGTDTQYF TGCAGTGTCCCTTGGGCGGGGACAGATACGCAGTATTTT
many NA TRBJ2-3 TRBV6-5 CASRQRSTDTQYF TGTGCCAGCCGCCAGCGGAGCACAGATACGCAGTATTTT
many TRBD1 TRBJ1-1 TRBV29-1 CSVEDRGGTEAFF TGCAGCGTTGAGGACAGGGGGGGCACTGAAGCTTTCTTT
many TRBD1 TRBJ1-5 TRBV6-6 CATHTGTGGVQPQHF TGTGCCACGCACACCGGGACAGGGGGCGTTCAGCCCCAGCATTTT
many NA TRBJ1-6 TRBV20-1 CSASERDDSPLHF TGCAGTGCTAGTGAAAGAGATGATTCACCCCTCCACTTT
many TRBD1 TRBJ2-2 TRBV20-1 CSAPPYQGAGELFF TGCAGTGCCCCGCCCTATCAGGGGGCCGGGGAGCTGTTTTTT
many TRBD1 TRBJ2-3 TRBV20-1 CSARTQGAMDTQYF TGCAGTGCTCGAACCCAGGGGGCGATGGATACGCAGTATTTT
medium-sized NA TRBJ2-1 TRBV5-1 CASSSQGGNEQFF TGCGCCAGCAGCTCACAGGGCGGCAATGAGCAGTTCTTC
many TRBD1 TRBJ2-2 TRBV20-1 CSALPGGSGGELFF TGCAGTGCTCTTCCAGGGGGCTCTGGCGGGGAGCTGTTTTTT
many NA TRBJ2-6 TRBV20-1 CSARRVPNSGANVLTF TGCAGTGCTAGGAGGGTACCGAACTCTGGGGCCAACGTCCTGACTTTC
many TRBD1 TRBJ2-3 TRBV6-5 CASSYLPSRTGAPDTQYF TGTGCCAGCAGTTACCTCCCTTCCCGGACAGGGGCTCCCGATACGCAGTATTTT